This T cell receptor (beta chain) was retrieved from a study of post-analysis software for immune sequencing data. General study results and limits: Relative to controls, patients had a few TRBV segments at higher frequency, with TRBV5-6, TRBV5-1 and TRBV20-1 among these.

On this clonotype: As yet, its antigen is unknown.

Unique molecular identifiers featured in each of the TCR beta cDNA libraries. MiXCR, applied by TCRdb to the PCR reads, yields one record per CDR3 protein. The sample holds around 400,000 distinct CDR3 sequences, 30% to 40% seen once. V dropped 7 bases and J dropped 0; count of bases not matched to a gene: 10. There are 17 residues in the CDR3. Germline CDR1 and CDR2: SGHRS and YFSETQ. This clonotype was sampled from a girl aged 2 to 10 with multiple sclerosis. J is TRBJ2-6 and V is TRBV5-1, with TRBD1 matching 7 bases. Sequencing used blood. The CDR3 coding sequence is TGCGCCAGCTCCCCCAGGGGGAAAAGCTCTGGGGCCAACGTCCTGACTTTC. As protein: CASSPRGKSSGANVLTF.